This T cell receptor (beta chain) emerged from a study of T-cell reconstitution after alpha-beta-depleted transplantation in children. CDR1 and CDR2 from the germline V gene are DFQATT and SNEGSKA (reference sequence). V was shortened by 0 bases and J by 3 bases, with 6 bases between the two germline ends. The CDR3 is 13 residues long. Only a few counts were recorded for this clonotype. Its target is unknown. Broader study findings: In some patients, recipient T cells and intrathymic progenitors surviving conditioning explained high day-60 diversity. The authors attributed T-cell counts and diversity one year after transplant mostly to newly produced T cells. The study reportedly traced alpha-beta T cells about two months after transplant to several hundred expanded graft clones.

Unique molecular identifiers were used to barcode this TCRbeta library. TCRdb itself ran the PCR reads through MiXCR, one entry per CDR3 protein. The sample has some 460,000 distinct CDR3 sequences, around 16% seen once; the top ten hold over 25%. The J gene is TRBJ2-1, the V gene TRBV20-1; D gene ambiguous. Sequences were derived from PBMCs, mostly from graft donor cells, sampled 360 days after TCRalphabeta/CD19-depleted stem cell transplant. This receptor was identified in a boy younger than two who had a stem cell transplant for Wiskott-Aldrich syndrome, so the T cells may come from the graft donor. The CDR3 loop reads CSARDKDYNEQFF. The CDR3 DNA follows: TGCAGTGCTAGAGATAAAGACTACAATGAGCAGTTCTTC.